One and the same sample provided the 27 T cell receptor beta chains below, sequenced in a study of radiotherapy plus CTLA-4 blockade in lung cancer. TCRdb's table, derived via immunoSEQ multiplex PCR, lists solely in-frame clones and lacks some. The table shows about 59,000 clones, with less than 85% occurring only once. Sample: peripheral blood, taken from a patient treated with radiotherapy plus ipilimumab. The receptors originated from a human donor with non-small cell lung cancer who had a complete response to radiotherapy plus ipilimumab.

CDR3 in DNA: TGTGCAAGTCGCTCCAACGCAGGGGGCCCAAATTCACCCCTCCACTTT. Amino acid sequence: CASRSNAGGPNSPLHF. The chain combines TRBV12-2 with TRBJ1-6; TRBD1, as called in the table, went unchecked against the DNA. TRBV12-2 is a pseudogene locus. The CDR3 loop spans 16 amino acids.

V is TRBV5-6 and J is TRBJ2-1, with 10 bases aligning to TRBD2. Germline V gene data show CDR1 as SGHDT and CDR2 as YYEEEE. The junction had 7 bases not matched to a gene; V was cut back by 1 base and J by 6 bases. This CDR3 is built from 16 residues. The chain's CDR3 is CASSLRKASGGNEQFF. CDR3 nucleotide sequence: TGTGCCAGCAGCTTGAGAAAAGCTAGCGGGGGCAATGAGCAGTTCTTC.

Here the CDR3 reads CASSPGQKNTEAFF. For the CDR3, the DNA is TGTGCCAGCAGCCCGGGACAGAAGAACACTGAAGCTTTCTTT. The J gene is TRBJ1-1, the V gene TRBV7-6, with 7 nucleotides matching TRBD1. Trimming removed 5 bases from V and 1 base from J; junction bases left unmatched: 4. Per germline, CDR1 SGHVS and CDR2 FNYEAQ. The CDR3 covers 14 residues.

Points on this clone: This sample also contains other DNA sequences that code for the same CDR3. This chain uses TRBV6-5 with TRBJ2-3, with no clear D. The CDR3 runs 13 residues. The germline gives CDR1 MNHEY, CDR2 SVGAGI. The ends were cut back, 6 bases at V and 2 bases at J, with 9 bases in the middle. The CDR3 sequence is CASSSTNTDTQYF. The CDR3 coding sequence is TGTGCCAGCAGCTCTACCAACACAGATACGCAGTATTTT.

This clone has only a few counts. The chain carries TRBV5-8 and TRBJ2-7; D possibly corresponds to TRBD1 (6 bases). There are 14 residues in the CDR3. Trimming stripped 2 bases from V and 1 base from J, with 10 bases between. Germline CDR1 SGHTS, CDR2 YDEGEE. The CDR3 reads CASSLHRASYEQYF. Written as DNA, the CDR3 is TGTGCCAGCAGCTTACACAGGGCATCCTACGAGCAGTACTTC.

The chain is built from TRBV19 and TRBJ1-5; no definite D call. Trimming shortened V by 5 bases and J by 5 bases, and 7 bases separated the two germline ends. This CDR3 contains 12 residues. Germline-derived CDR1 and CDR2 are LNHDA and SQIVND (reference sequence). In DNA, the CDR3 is TGTGCCAGTAGTTCTCTAGATCAGCCCCAGCATTTT. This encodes CASSSLDQPQHF.

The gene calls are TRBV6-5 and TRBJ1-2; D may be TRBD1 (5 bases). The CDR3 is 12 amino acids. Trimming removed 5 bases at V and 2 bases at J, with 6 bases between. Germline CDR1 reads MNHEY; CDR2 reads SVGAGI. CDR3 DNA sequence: TGTGCCAGCAGTCCAGGGAACTATGGCTACACCTTC. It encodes CASSPGNYGYTF.

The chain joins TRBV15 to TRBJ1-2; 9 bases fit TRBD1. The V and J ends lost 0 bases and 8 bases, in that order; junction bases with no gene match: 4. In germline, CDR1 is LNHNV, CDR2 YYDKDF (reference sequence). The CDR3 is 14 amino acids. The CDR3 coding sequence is TGTGCCACCAGCAGAGAGGGGACAGGGTACGGCTACACCTTC. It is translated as CATSREGTGYGYTF.

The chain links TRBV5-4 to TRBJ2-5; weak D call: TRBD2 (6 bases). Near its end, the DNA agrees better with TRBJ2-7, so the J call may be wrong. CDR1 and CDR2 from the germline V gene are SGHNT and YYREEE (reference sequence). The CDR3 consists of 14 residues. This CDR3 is CASSLGTGLYEQYF. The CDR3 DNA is TGTGCCAGCAGCTTGGGGACGGGACTCTACGAGCAGTACTTC.

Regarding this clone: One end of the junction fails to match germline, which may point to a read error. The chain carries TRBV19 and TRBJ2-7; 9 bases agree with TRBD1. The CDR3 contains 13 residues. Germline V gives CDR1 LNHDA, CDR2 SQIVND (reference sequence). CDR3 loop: CASSLRAGTGLKF. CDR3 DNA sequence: TGTGCCAGTAGCCTCCGGGCCGGGACAGGGCTGAAATTC.

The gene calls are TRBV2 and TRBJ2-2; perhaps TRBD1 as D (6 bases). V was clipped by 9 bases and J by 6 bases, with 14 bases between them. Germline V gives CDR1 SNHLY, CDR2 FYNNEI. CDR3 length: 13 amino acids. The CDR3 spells CASTHRVAGELFF. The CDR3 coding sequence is TGTGCCAGTACTCACAGGGTCGCCGGGGAGCTGTTTTTT.

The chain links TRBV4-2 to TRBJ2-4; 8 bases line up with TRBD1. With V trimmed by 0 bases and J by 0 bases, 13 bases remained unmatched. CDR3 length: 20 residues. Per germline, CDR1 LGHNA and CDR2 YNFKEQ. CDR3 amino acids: CASSQDALGPGGLAKNIQYF. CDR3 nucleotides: TGTGCCAGCAGCCAAGACGCCTTGGGGCCAGGGGGCTTAGCCAAAAACATTCAGTACTTC.

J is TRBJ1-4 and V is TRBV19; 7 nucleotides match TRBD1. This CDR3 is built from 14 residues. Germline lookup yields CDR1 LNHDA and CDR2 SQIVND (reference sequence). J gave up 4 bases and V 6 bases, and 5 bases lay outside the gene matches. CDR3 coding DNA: TGTGCCAGTAGCGTGGGACAGCTTAATGAAAAACTGTTTTTT. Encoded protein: CASSVGQLNEKLFF.

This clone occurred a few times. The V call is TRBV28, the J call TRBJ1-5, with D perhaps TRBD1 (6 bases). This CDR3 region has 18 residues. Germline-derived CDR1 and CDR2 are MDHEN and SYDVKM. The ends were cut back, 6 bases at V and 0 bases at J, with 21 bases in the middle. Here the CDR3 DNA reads TGTGCCAGCAGCTCCGACAGGTCTTTGCTGAATAGCAATCAGCCCCAGCATTTT. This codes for CASSSDRSLLNSNQPQHF.

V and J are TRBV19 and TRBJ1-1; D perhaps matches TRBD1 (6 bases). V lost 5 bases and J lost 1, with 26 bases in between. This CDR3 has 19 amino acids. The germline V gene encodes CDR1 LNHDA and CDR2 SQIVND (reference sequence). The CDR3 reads CASSSQGTALDFWNTEAFF. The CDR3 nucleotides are TGTGCCAGTAGTTCACAGGGCACGGCCTTGGATTTTTGGAACACTGAAGCTTTCTTT.

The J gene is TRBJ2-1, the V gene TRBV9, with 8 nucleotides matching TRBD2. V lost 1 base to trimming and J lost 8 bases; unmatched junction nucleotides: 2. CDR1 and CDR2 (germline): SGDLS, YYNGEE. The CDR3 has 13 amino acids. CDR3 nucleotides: TGTGCCAGCAGCGTACGGGAGGGATATGAGCAGTTCTTC. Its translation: CASSVREGYEQFF.

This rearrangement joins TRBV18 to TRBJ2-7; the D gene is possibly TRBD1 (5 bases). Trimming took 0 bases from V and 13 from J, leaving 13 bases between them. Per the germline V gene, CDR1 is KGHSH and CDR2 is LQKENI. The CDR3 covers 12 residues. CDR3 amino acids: CASSPPQGLRYF. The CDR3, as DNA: TGTGCCAGCTCACCACCGCAGGGCTTAAGATACTTC.

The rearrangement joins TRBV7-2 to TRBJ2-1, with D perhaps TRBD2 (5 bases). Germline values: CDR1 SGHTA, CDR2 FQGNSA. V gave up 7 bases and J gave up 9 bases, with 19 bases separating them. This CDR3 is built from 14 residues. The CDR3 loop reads CASTLTQRAGEQFF. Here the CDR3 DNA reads TGTGCCAGCACCTTGACGCAAAGGGCGGGTGAGCAGTTCTTC. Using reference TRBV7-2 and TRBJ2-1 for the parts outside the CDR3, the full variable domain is GAGVSQSPSNKVTEKGKDVELRCDPISGHTALYWYRQSLGQGLEFLIYFQGNSAPDKSGLPSDRFSAERTGGSVSTLTIQRTQQEDSAVYLCASTLTQRAGEQFFGPGTRLTVL.

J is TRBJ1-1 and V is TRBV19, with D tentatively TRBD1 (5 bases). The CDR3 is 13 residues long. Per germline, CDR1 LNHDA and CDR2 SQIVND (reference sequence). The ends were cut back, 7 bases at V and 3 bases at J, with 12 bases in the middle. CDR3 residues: CASTGGNDTEAFF. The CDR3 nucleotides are TGTGCCAGTACCGGGGGGAACGACACTGAAGCTTTCTTT. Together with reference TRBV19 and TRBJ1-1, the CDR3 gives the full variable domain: DGGITQSPKYLFRKEGQNVTLSCEQNLNHDAMYWYRQDPGQGLRLIYYSQIVNDFQKGDIAEGYSVSREKKESFPLTVTSAQKNPTAFYLCASTGGNDTEAFFGQGTRLTVV.

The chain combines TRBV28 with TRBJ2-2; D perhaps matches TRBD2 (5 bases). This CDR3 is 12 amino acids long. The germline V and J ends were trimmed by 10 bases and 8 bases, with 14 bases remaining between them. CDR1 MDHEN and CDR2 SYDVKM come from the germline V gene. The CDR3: CAIQRWEGELFF. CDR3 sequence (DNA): TGTGCCATCCAGCGCTGGGAGGGGGAGCTGTTTTTT.

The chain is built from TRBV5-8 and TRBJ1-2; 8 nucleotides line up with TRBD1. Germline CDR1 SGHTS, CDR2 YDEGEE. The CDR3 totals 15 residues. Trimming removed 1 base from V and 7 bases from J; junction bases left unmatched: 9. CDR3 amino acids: CASSLRSRTGSGYTF. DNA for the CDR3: TGTGCCAGCAGCTTGCGGTCGCGGACAGGGAGTGGCTACACCTTC.

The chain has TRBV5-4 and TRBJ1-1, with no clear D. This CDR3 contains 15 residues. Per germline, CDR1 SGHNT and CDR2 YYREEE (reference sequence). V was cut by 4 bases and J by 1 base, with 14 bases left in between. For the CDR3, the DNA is TGTGCCAGCAGCCCCGTTGGAGTACAGAACACTGAAGCTTTCTTT. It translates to CASSPVGVQNTEAFF.

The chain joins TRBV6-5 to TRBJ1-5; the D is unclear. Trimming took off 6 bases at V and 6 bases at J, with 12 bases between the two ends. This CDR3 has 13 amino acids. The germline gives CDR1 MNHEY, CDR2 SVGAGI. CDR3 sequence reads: CASRPQAGQPQHF. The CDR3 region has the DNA TGTGCCAGCAGGCCCCAGGCCGGTCAGCCCCAGCATTTT.

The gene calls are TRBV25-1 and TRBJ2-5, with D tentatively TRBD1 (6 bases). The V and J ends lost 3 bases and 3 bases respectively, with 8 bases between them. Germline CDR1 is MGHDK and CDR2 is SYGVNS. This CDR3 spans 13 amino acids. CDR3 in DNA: TGTGCCAGCAGTGACAGGGGTGAAGAGACCCAGTACTTC. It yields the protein CASSDRGEETQYF.

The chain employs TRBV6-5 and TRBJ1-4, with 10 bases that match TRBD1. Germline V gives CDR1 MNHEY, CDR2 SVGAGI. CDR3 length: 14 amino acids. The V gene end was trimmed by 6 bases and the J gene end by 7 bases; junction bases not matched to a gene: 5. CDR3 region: CASRGQGRGEKLFF. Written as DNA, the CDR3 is TGTGCCAGCAGGGGACAGGGGAGGGGTGAAAAACTGTTTTTT.

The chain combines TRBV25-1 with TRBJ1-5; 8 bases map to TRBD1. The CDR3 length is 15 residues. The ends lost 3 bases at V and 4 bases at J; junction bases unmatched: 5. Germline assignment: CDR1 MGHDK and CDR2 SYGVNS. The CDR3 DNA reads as TGTGCCAGCAGTGATTCAGGACAGGGAAATCAGCCCCAGCATTTT. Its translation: CASSDSGQGNQPQHF.

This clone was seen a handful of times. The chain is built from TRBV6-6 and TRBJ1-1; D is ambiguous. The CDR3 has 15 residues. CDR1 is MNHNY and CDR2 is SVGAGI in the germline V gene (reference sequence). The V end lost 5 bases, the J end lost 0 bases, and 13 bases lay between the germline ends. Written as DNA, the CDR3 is TGTGCCAGCAGTGAGTGGAACAGAATGAACACTGAAGCTTTCTTT. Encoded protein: CASSEWNRMNTEAFF.